The sequence of this T cell receptor beta chain was determined in a study of cytomegalovirus exposure and HLA in healthy donors (dated by TCRdb to the late 2010s). With regard to the full study: According to a later analysis, one platform produced both the approximately 110 validation repertoires and the 700 or so repertoires of the first cohort. The study was designed to test whether signatures of past pathogen exposure could be identified by cataloging public T cell receptors. Besides the first cohort of 666 subjects, a separate validation cohort made up of roughly 130 different subjects was used. High-throughput TCR immunosequencing, statistical association of individual TCRs with disease status, and machine learning were combined to predict cytomegalovirus infection status.

The receptor library was made with the immunoSEQ multiplex PCR assay. The authors processed their data as follows. A statistical classification framework was developed to diagnose cytomegalovirus status using the catalog of TCR beta chain sequences. This immuneACCESS table, as held by TCRdb, lists in-frame sequences with V and J called but not all clones. Of the missing ones, under half trace to an unresolved V gene in checked studies; the others have no known cause. V, J and clone size are taken as reported in that table, and D and trimming were inferred from the DNA itself. For this sample there are more than 250,000 clones; approximately 86% appear just once. The ten largest clones represent 1.2% of the sample. For this clone: The target of this receptor is not known. Base qualities are missing; no much larger clone stands one base away.

General conclusions and limits of the study: The validation cohort had no HLA typing available for a later analysis, so co-occurrence within that cohort was assessed over all 130 or so repertoires. A few of the identified cytomegalovirus-associated TCR beta chains were confirmed in vitro to be specific for cytomegalovirus antigens. Across donors, most TCR sequences were observed very rarely, whereas some public TCRs were present in many individuals. Subsequent analysis determined that TCRs grouped into clusters in the first cohort also showed a tendency toward co-occurrence across the approximately 120 validation repertoires, and 85% to 95% of cluster scores exceeded 0. According to the authors, the approach could potentially be generalized to other disease states and immunological phenotypes. The classifier was reported to diagnose cytomegalovirus status with high specificity and sensitivity in both the original cohort and the validation cohort. A total of about 150 TCR beta chains were listed by the study as associated with cytomegalovirus.

Separate from the roughly 700-subject first cohort, the validation cohort of roughly 110 subjects was the group to which the donors belonged. The receptor was derived from a woman in her thirties in good health and CMV-seropositive. Sequenced: PBMCs.

In nucleotides, the sequence is TGTGCCAGCAGCTTTGAACTAGCGGGTACAGATACGCAGTATTTT. It codes for CASSFELAGTDTQYF. This chain is built from TRBV13 and TRBJ2-3; 9 middle bases align to TRBD2. The germline V gene (reference sequence) supplies CDR1 PRHDT and CDR2 FYEKMQ. Compared with germline, V lacks 3 bases and J lacks 3 bases; bases without a gene match: 4. Inclusive of the bounding cysteine and phenylalanine, the CDR3 is 15 residues long. Only the CDR3 region is kept as DNA, spanning 45 bases read in frame from base 1.